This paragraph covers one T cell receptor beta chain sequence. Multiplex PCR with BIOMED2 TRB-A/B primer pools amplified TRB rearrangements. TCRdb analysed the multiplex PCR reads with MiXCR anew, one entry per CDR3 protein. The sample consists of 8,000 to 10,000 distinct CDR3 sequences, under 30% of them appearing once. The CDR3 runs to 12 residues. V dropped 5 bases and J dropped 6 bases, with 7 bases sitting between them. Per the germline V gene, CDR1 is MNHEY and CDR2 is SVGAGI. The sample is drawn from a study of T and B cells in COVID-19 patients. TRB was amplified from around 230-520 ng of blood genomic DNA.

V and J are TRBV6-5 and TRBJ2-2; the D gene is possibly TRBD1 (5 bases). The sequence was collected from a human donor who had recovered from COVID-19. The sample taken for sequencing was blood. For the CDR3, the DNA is TGTGCCAGCAGTAAAGGGGCCGGGGAGCTGTTTTTT. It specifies CASSKGAGELFF.